These T cell receptor beta chains were read from a single sample in a study of shared clonotypes between healthy human individuals. Generated by immunoSEQ multiplex PCR, the TCRdb table keeps only in-frame clones and is missing some. The sample lists fewer than 1.6 million clones, approximately 98.5% occurring once. Material: naive CD4+ T cells sorted from blood. Receptor source: a man under 40 in good health. Both conserved end residues are part of each CDR3. Each record gives: clone size, D gene, J gene, V gene, CDR3 DNA, CDR3 protein. D genes are given only for firm matches. Some rows mark clone size as missing; the rest say once, few, many or name a class of expanded clone.

clone_size: NA
d_call: TRBD1
j_call: TRBJ2-3
v_call: TRBV27
cdr3_nt: TGTGCCAGCAGTTTATCGATTCGGACAGGGGTAACAGATACGCAGTATTTT
cdr3_aa: CASSLSIRTGVTDTQYF

clone_size: once
d_call: NA
j_call: TRBJ2-7
v_call: TRBV7-8
cdr3_nt: TGTGCCAGCAGCTTAGGACTCGAACGAGACACCTACGAGCAGTACTTC
cdr3_aa: CASSLGLERDTYEQYF

clone_size: NA
d_call: TRBD1
j_call: TRBJ2-1
v_call: TRBV2
cdr3_nt: TGTGCCAGCAGCGACAGGGCGCCTGAGCAGTTCTTC
cdr3_aa: CASSDRAPEQFF

clone_size: NA
d_call: TRBD2
j_call: TRBJ2-1
v_call: TRBV6-6
cdr3_nt: TGTGCCAGCAGTCCCGGGACTAGCGTCTTTAATGAGCAGTTCTTC
cdr3_aa: CASSPGTSVFNEQFF

clone_size: NA
d_call: NA
j_call: TRBJ2-5
v_call: TRBV6-1
cdr3_nt: TGTGCCAGCAGTGAACTGACCGCAGGGGGGGGTACCCAGTACTTC
cdr3_aa: CASSELTAGGGTQYF

clone_size: NA
d_call: TRBD2
j_call: TRBJ2-1
v_call: TRBV7-9
cdr3_nt: TGTGCCAGCAGCTTAGTTATCGGACTAGCCGATGAGCAGTTCTTC
cdr3_aa: CASSLVIGLADEQFF

clone_size: once
d_call: TRBD2
j_call: TRBJ2-3
v_call: TRBV14
cdr3_nt: TGTGCCAGCAGCGGGACTAACCGCCAAAATACGCAGTATTTT
cdr3_aa: CASSGTNRQNTQYF

clone_size: NA
d_call: NA
j_call: TRBJ1-1
v_call: TRBV28
cdr3_nt: TGTGCCAGCAGACCTGGACAAGGACAAGCTTTCTTT
cdr3_aa: CASRPGQGQAFF

clone_size: NA
d_call: TRBD1
j_call: TRBJ1-2
v_call: TRBV9
cdr3_nt: TGTGCCAGCAGCCCCCCGGGACAGGGCTTTTTTTCTAACTATGGCTACACCTTC
cdr3_aa: CASSPPGQGFFSNYGYTF

clone_size: NA
d_call: NA
j_call: TRBJ1-1
v_call: TRBV19
cdr3_nt: TGTGCCAGTAGTATGAGCCACTCCAACACTGAAGCTTTCTTT
cdr3_aa: CASSMSHSNTEAFF

clone_size: NA
d_call: NA
j_call: TRBJ1-1
v_call: TRBV19
cdr3_nt: TGTGCCAGTAGTATCGGGGGGCGCTTTGGCTGGAACCAACCTTCTGAAGCTTTCTTT
cdr3_aa: CASSIGGRFGWNQPSEAFF

clone_size: NA
d_call: NA
j_call: TRBJ1-1
v_call: TRBV10-2
cdr3_nt: TGCGCCAGCAGTGAGCGGCAGGGCAGGACTGAAGCTTTCTTT
cdr3_aa: CASSERQGRTEAFF

clone_size: NA
d_call: TRBD1
j_call: TRBJ2-1
v_call: TRBV11-2
cdr3_nt: TGTGCCAGCAGGCCACAGGGGATCTTAGTTAAGAGCTCCTACAATGAGCAGTTCTTC
cdr3_aa: CASRPQGILVKSSYNEQFF

clone_size: NA
d_call: NA
j_call: TRBJ1-1
v_call: TRBV19
cdr3_nt: TGTGCCAGTACACCCACAAACAGGCAGACTTTGAACACTGAAGCTTTCTTT
cdr3_aa: CASTPTNRQTLNTEAFF

clone_size: NA
d_call: TRBD2
j_call: TRBJ2-7
v_call: TRBV7-9
cdr3_nt: TGTGCCAGCAGCTTAGCGGGGACTAGCGGGAGGCCGAACGAGCAGTACTTC
cdr3_aa: CASSLAGTSGRPNEQYF

clone_size: NA
d_call: NA
j_call: TRBJ2-2
v_call: TRBV18
cdr3_nt: TGTGCCAGCTCACGTGGCAGGGGATTAATTGGTACCGGGGAGCTGTTTTTT
cdr3_aa: CASSRGRGLIGTGELFF

clone_size: NA
d_call: NA
j_call: TRBJ1-5
v_call: TRBV14
cdr3_nt: TGTGCCAGCAGCCAAATGGGGAGCAATCAGCCCCAGCATTTT
cdr3_aa: CASSQMGSNQPQHF

clone_size: NA
d_call: TRBD2
j_call: TRBJ2-7
v_call: TRBV19
cdr3_nt: TGTGCCAGTAGTGCGTTGCGGACTAGCGGGACCCCCGAGCAGTACTTC
cdr3_aa: CASSALRTSGTPEQYF

clone_size: NA
d_call: TRBD1
j_call: TRBJ1-5
v_call: TRBV7-2
cdr3_nt: TGTGCCAGCAGCTCCAGGGGGCCAGGGCCCCAGCATTTT
cdr3_aa: CASSSRGPGPQHF

clone_size: NA
d_call: TRBD2
j_call: TRBJ2-2
v_call: TRBV6-5
cdr3_nt: TGTGCCAGCAGACCGCCTAGCGGTGGGGCCGGGGAGCTGTTTTTT
cdr3_aa: CASRPPSGGAGELFF

clone_size: NA
d_call: TRBD2
j_call: TRBJ2-7
v_call: TRBV7-2
cdr3_nt: TGTGCCAGCAGCACCCGTGGGACTAGAGTCTACGAGCAGTACTTC
cdr3_aa: CASSTRGTRVYEQYF

clone_size: NA
d_call: TRBD2
j_call: TRBJ2-7
v_call: TRBV27
cdr3_nt: TGTGCCAGCAGTTTAGGGGGGGGACTAGGGCCAGGGAGGCAGTACTTC
cdr3_aa: CASSLGGGLGPGRQYF

clone_size: NA
d_call: NA
j_call: TRBJ1-1
v_call: TRBV19
cdr3_nt: TGTGCCAGTAGTATCATGGGATCTGGCACTGAAGCTTTCTTT
cdr3_aa: CASSIMGSGTEAFF

clone_size: NA
d_call: NA
j_call: TRBJ2-6
v_call: TRBV7-6
cdr3_nt: TGTGCCAGCAGCGCGGGAAGGAGATACGGCACTGGGGCCAACGTCCTGACTTTC
cdr3_aa: CASSAGRRYGTGANVLTF

clone_size: NA
d_call: TRBD2
j_call: TRBJ2-5
v_call: TRBV7-9
cdr3_nt: TGTGCCAGCAGCTTAGGACTGGATGCGGGAGCTGAAGAGACCCAGTACTTC
cdr3_aa: CASSLGLDAGAEETQYF

clone_size: NA
d_call: TRBD2
j_call: TRBJ2-1
v_call: TRBV25-1
cdr3_nt: TGTGCCAGCAGTGACCCGGGAGGTCGATCCAACAATGAGCAGTTCTTC
cdr3_aa: CASSDPGGRSNNEQFF

clone_size: once
d_call: TRBD2
j_call: TRBJ2-7
v_call: TRBV9
cdr3_nt: TGTGCCAGCAGCGTAGGGGTAGTGGGAGGGCTTCAGTACTTC
cdr3_aa: CASSVGVVGGLQYF

clone_size: once
d_call: NA
j_call: TRBJ1-4
v_call: TRBV30
cdr3_nt: TGTGCCTGGAGTGGGGCATCTAATGAAAAACTGTTTTTT
cdr3_aa: CAWSGASNEKLFF

clone_size: NA
d_call: NA
j_call: TRBJ1-5
v_call: TRBV28
cdr3_nt: TGTGCCAGCAGAGATTCGATGATCGGAAATCAGCCCCAGCATTTT
cdr3_aa: CASRDSMIGNQPQHF

clone_size: NA
d_call: TRBD2
j_call: TRBJ2-1
v_call: TRBV19
cdr3_nt: TGTGCCAGTAGTACCTTCGGACTAGCCCGCTTCGTTGAGCAGTTCTTC
cdr3_aa: CASSTFGLARFVEQFF

clone_size: NA
d_call: NA
j_call: TRBJ2-4
v_call: TRBV2
cdr3_nt: TGTGCCAGCCACCCTGGAGATCTAGCCAAAAACATTCAGTACTTC
cdr3_aa: CASHPGDLAKNIQYF

clone_size: NA
d_call: NA
j_call: TRBJ2-7
v_call: TRBV27
cdr3_nt: TGTGCCAGCAGTTACACTACTAGCTCCTCCTACGAGCAGTACTTC
cdr3_aa: CASSYTTSSSYEQYF

clone_size: NA
d_call: TRBD1
j_call: TRBJ2-1
v_call: TRBV11-3
cdr3_nt: TGTGCCAGCAGCCGGGGACAGGGGACCTACAATGAGCAGTTCTTC
cdr3_aa: CASSRGQGTYNEQFF

clone_size: NA
d_call: NA
j_call: TRBJ2-2
v_call: TRBV28
cdr3_nt: TGTGCCAGCAGTTTATTAGGGACCGGGGAGCTGTTTTTT
cdr3_aa: CASSLLGTGELFF

clone_size: NA
d_call: NA
j_call: TRBJ1-1
v_call: TRBV29-1
cdr3_nt: TGCAGCGTCCTCAGGGTTTTGGTACCTGAAGCTTTCTTT
cdr3_aa: CSVLRVLVPEAFF

clone_size: once
d_call: NA
j_call: TRBJ2-3
v_call: TRBV7-9
cdr3_nt: TGTGCCAGCCCCCCCCAGGGGGGTTGGGCGACAGATACGCAGTATTTT
cdr3_aa: CASPPQGGWATDTQYF

clone_size: NA
d_call: NA
j_call: TRBJ1-2
v_call: TRBV6-1
cdr3_nt: TGTGCCATTTTTACGGCCTACTATGGCTACACCTTC
cdr3_aa: CAIFTAYYGYTF

clone_size: once
d_call: TRBD1
j_call: TRBJ2-3
v_call: TRBV5-1
cdr3_nt: TGCGCCAGCAGTAAAGCGGGACAGGGGAATATAGATACGCAGTATTTT
cdr3_aa: CASSKAGQGNIDTQYF

clone_size: NA
d_call: NA
j_call: TRBJ1-5
v_call: TRBV19
cdr3_nt: TGTGCCAGTAGTATAGAAGGGACAATCTGGCGGCCCCAGCATTTT
cdr3_aa: CASSIEGTIWRPQHF

clone_size: NA
d_call: TRBD2
j_call: TRBJ2-1
v_call: TRBV7-3
cdr3_nt: TGTGCCAGCAGCCCCACAGCGGGACTATACAATGAGCAGTTCTTC
cdr3_aa: CASSPTAGLYNEQFF

clone_size: NA
d_call: NA
j_call: TRBJ2-1
v_call: TRBV27
cdr3_nt: TGTGCCAGCAGTCTAAAACAGACCGGAAGGGAGTTCTTC
cdr3_aa: CASSLKQTGREFF

clone_size: once
d_call: NA
j_call: TRBJ1-1
v_call: TRBV10-3
cdr3_nt: TGTGCCATCAGGCCCTCCGAGGACAGCGAAGCTTTCTTT
cdr3_aa: CAIRPSEDSEAFF

clone_size: NA
d_call: NA
j_call: TRBJ2-7
v_call: TRBV5-1
cdr3_nt: TGCGCCAGCGCTGGGGTCTCCTACGAGCAGTACTTC
cdr3_aa: CASAGVSYEQYF

clone_size: NA
d_call: NA
j_call: TRBJ2-3
v_call: TRBV28
cdr3_nt: TGTGCCAGCAGTCATCGGGACTTCCGCACAGATACGCAGTATTTT
cdr3_aa: CASSHRDFRTDTQYF

clone_size: NA
d_call: TRBD1
j_call: TRBJ2-7
v_call: TRBV10-3
cdr3_nt: TGTGCCATCAGCCGCGGACAGGGGGGGTCCTCCTACGAGCAGTACTTC
cdr3_aa: CAISRGQGGSSYEQYF

clone_size: NA
d_call: TRBD1
j_call: TRBJ2-5
v_call: TRBV4-3
cdr3_nt: TGCGCCAGCAGCCAAGATACCGGGACAGGGAGGCAAGAGACCCAGTACTTC
cdr3_aa: CASSQDTGTGRQETQYF

clone_size: NA
d_call: TRBD2
j_call: TRBJ2-3
v_call: TRBV6-5
cdr3_nt: TGTGCCAGCCGGGGTAGCGGGACAGATACGCAGTATTTT
cdr3_aa: CASRGSGTDTQYF

clone_size: once
d_call: NA
j_call: TRBJ2-7
v_call: TRBV5-4
cdr3_nt: TGTGCCAGCAGCTTTAAGAGGGGGGACGAGCAGTACTTC
cdr3_aa: CASSFKRGDEQYF

clone_size: NA
d_call: TRBD2
j_call: TRBJ2-7
v_call: TRBV7-2
cdr3_nt: TGTGCCAGCAGCCGAGTTGCTAGCGGGAGAATCTACGAGCAGTACTTC
cdr3_aa: CASSRVASGRIYEQYF

clone_size: NA
d_call: TRBD2
j_call: TRBJ2-3
v_call: TRBV10-3
cdr3_nt: TGTGCCATCAGTGACGGTCTAGCGGGAGGGCCCGGGGCGCAGTATTTT
cdr3_aa: CAISDGLAGGPGAQYF

clone_size: NA
d_call: NA
j_call: TRBJ2-7
v_call: TRBV7-9
cdr3_nt: TGTGCCAGCACCTTTACAGCCTCCTACGAGCAGTACTTC
cdr3_aa: CASTFTASYEQYF

clone_size: NA
d_call: TRBD1
j_call: TRBJ2-2
v_call: TRBV11-2
cdr3_nt: TGTGCCAGCAGCCCGGGACAGCTTAACACCGGGGAGCTGTTTTTT
cdr3_aa: CASSPGQLNTGELFF

clone_size: NA
d_call: TRBD2
j_call: TRBJ2-6
v_call: TRBV9
cdr3_nt: TGTGCCAGCAGCGTCGGACTAGCGGGAGAGGGGACTGGGGCCAACGTCCTGACTTTC
cdr3_aa: CASSVGLAGEGTGANVLTF

clone_size: NA
d_call: TRBD1
j_call: TRBJ2-5
v_call: TRBV11-3
cdr3_nt: TGTGCCAGCAGCTTAAGCGGTGGGACAGGGGAAGAGACCCAGTACTTC
cdr3_aa: CASSLSGGTGEETQYF

clone_size: NA
d_call: NA
j_call: TRBJ2-7
v_call: TRBV11-2
cdr3_nt: TGTGCCAGCAGCTTAGAGTCCGGCCCAACCGAGCAGTACTTC
cdr3_aa: CASSLESGPTEQYF

clone_size: NA
d_call: NA
j_call: TRBJ2-5
v_call: TRBV5-1
cdr3_nt: TGCGCCAGCAGCTTGGGAGGCGACCAAGAGACCCAGTACTTC
cdr3_aa: CASSLGGDQETQYF

clone_size: NA
d_call: NA
j_call: TRBJ2-7
v_call: TRBV6-5
cdr3_nt: TGTGCCAGCAGCAAGACTCCAGGGGAAGACGAGCAGTACTTC
cdr3_aa: CASSKTPGEDEQYF

clone_size: NA
d_call: TRBD1
j_call: TRBJ2-7
v_call: TRBV7-9
cdr3_nt: TGTGCCAGCAGCTCCCGGGACAGCGGATACGAGCAGTACTTC
cdr3_aa: CASSSRDSGYEQYF